This T cell receptor (beta chain) appears in the sequencing data of a study of shared clonotypes between healthy human individuals. Study-wide background: For every donor, three CD4 naive, three CD4 memory, two CD8 naive and one CD8 memory plates were used. Notes on the study in general: The naive CD4 repertoires of a handful of donors were compared, and approximately 5% of clonotypes were shared.

Concerning this clone: Antigen specificity is unknown.

In replicate PCRs of sorted subsets, 150 to 200 ng DNA, some 28,000 T cell genomes, was used. Clones were sequenced by immunoSEQ multiplex PCR, and TCRdb holds only the in-frame ones, with some missing. The sample gives about 1 million clones, roughly 70% of which show up once; about 1.5% is in the top ten. Germline V lookup: CDR1 MGHRA, CDR2 YSYEKL. The CDR3 is 11 amino acids. The V and J ends lost 8 bases and 6 bases, in that order; junction bases with no gene match: 3. The receptor was derived from a man between 18 and 29 years old in good health. Sequencing was carried out using memory CD4+ T cells sorted from blood. The subset is: CD45RA-negative fraction. The V call is TRBV4-1, the J call TRBJ2-7; 8 bases agree with TRBD1. The CDR3 region has the DNA TGCGCCAGCCAGGGGGCGCGCGAGCAGTACTTC. Protein product: CASQGAREQYF.